This T cell receptor beta chain was retrieved from a study of shared T cell receptors in the human thymus (dated by TCRdb to about 2021). Context from the whole study: The study examined how self-reactive, shared T-cell receptor alpha chains are generated in the human thymus.

A note on this clone: Its antigen has not been determined. No base-level quality is on record; no much larger clone is a single base apart.

CDR1 and CDR2 are drawn from the germline V gene: KGHSH, LQKENI. V and J are truncated by 4 bases and 2 bases respectively, leaving an intervening sequence of 11 bases. The CDR3 numbers 14 residues from cysteine through phenylalanine. Only CDR3 DNA remains: 42 bases, in frame from the first base. Library generation was performed with the immunoSEQ multiplex PCR assay. TCRdb holds this immuneACCESS table with in-frame rearrangements only. Some clones are missing; in checked studies, unresolved V genes explain under half, and the rest has no known cause. The sample table records around 65,000 clones; about 96% of these occur just once. Less than 0.04% of the sample comes from the top ten.

What was sequenced was thymocytes. The receptor's source is a human donor. The chain links TRBV18 with TRBJ2-5; the D gene is possibly TRBD1, with 6 bases matching. The CDR3 protein sequence reads: CASSHNRVQETQYF. The base sequence is TGTGCCAGCTCACACAACAGGGTACAAGAGACCCAGTACTTC.